Listed here are 21 T cell receptor beta chains from one sample, sequenced in a study of CD8+CD57+ T cells in acquired aplastic anemia. Profiling that covered TCR beta VDJ and CDR3 relied on genomic DNA as its template. TCRdb reprocessed the reads with MiXCR, giving one entry per CDR3 protein. The table records 100,000 to 150,000 distinct CDR3 sequences, 50% to 70% of them present only once. An expansion of CD8+CD57+ cells by flow cytometry had been shown in patients chosen for sequencing. Sequencing was carried out using sorted CD4+, CD8+, or CD8+CD57+ T cells (not recorded which) from PBMCs. The receptor source for this set is a human donor with aplastic anemia.

This chain joins TRBV24-1 and TRBJ2-5; 7 positions match TRBD1. Per the germline V gene, CDR1 is KGHDR and CDR2 is SFDVKD. J was trimmed by 4 bases and V by 4 bases; bases with no gene match: 8. The CDR3 contains 15 residues. DNA of the CDR3: TGTGCCACCAGTGACCCCACGACAGGGAGAGAGACCCAGTACTTC. Translated: CATSDPTTGRETQYF.

CDR3 sequence reads: CASSGLGDSGNTIYF. CDR3 in DNA: TGTGCCAGCAGTGGCCTAGGGGACTCTGGAAACACCATATATTTT. The chain couples TRBV2 to TRBJ1-3; possibly TRBD1 for D (5 bases). Germline CDR1 and CDR2: SNHLY and FYNNEI. Trimming took off 4 bases at V and 0 bases at J, with 10 bases between the two ends. There are 15 residues in the CDR3.

The chain links TRBV2 to TRBJ2-7; 10 bases fit TRBD2. Germline V gives CDR1 SNHLY, CDR2 FYNNEI. V lost 7 bases to trimming and J lost 3 bases; unmatched junction nucleotides: 12. The CDR3 is 16 amino acids. CDR3 coding DNA: TGTGCCAGCACCGAGGGGGCTAGCGGGAGAGGCTACGAGCAGTACTTC. This sequence encodes CASTEGASGRGYEQYF.

This clonotype appeared many times. The rearrangement joins TRBV5-6 to TRBJ2-2; D unresolved. The ends were cut back, 1 base at V and 7 bases at J, with 14 bases in the middle. The V gene's germline CDR1 is SGHDT and CDR2 YYEEEE. The CDR3 covers 15 residues. CDR3 protein: CASSLKASWGGELFF. In nucleotides, the CDR3 is TGTGCCAGCAGCTTGAAGGCCTCGTGGGGCGGGGAGCTGTTTTTT.

CDR3 DNA sequence: TGTGCCAGCAGTGAATGGGTTAGTAACGAGCAGTACTTC. Its translation is CASSEWVSNEQYF. The V call is TRBV13, the J call TRBJ2-7; no clear D. The CDR3 length is 13 residues. The germline gives CDR1 PRHDT, CDR2 FYEKMQ (reference sequence). V shed 6 bases and J shed 5 bases, with 14 bases lying between them.

This clonotype appeared once. The chain links TRBV2 to TRBJ2-7; D is unclear. The V end lost 5 bases, the J end lost 6 bases, and 14 bases lay between the germline ends. The CDR3 runs to 13 residues. Germline V gene lookup returns CDR1 SNHLY and CDR2 FYNNEI. Here the CDR3 reads CASSLDGPSEQYF. The DNA of the CDR3 is TGTGCCAGCAGTTTGGACGGGCCCTCCGAGCAGTACTTC. Based on the CDR3 plus reference TRBV2 and TRBJ2-7, the full variable domain is EPEVTQTPSHQVTQMGQEVILRCVPISNHLYFYWYRQILGQKVEFLVSFYNNEISEKSEIFDDQFSVERPDGSNFTLKIRSTKLEDSAMYFCASSLDGPSEQYFGPGTRLTVT.

The genes are TRBV15 and TRBJ2-5; D gene ambiguous. Trimming shortened V by 0 bases and J by 4 bases, and 9 bases separated the two germline ends. The CDR3 extends over 14 amino acids. Germline loops: CDR1 LNHNV, CDR2 YYDKDF (reference sequence). The CDR3 loop reads CATSREPEGETQYF. In DNA form, the CDR3 reads TGTGCCACCAGCAGAGAACCCGAAGGAGAGACCCAGTACTTC. The variable domain in full, with the rest retrieved from reference TRBV15 and TRBJ2-5, is DAMVIQNPRYQVTQFGKPVTLSCSQTLNHNVMYWYQQKSSQAPKLLFHYYDKDFNNEADTPDNFQSRRPNTSFCFLDIRSPGLGDTAMYLCATSREPEGETQYFGPGTRLLVL.

This clonotype was counted ten times or more. This chain connects TRBV4-1 to TRBJ1-2; the D is unclear. Germline V gene sequence: CDR1 MGHRA, CDR2 YSYEKL. This CDR3 spans 16 amino acids. The germline V and J ends were trimmed by 0 bases and 8 bases, with 19 bases remaining between them. The CDR3 DNA follows: TGCGCCAGCAGCCAAGACCCGGGCCTCGCCTGGCTAGGCTACACCTTC. This translates into CASSQDPGLAWLGYTF.

The chain links TRBV7-3 to TRBJ1-6; perhaps TRBD1 as D (6 bases). Germline values: CDR1 SGHTA, CDR2 FQGTGA. Trimming stripped 5 bases from V and 7 bases from J, with 9 bases between. CDR3 length equals 13 residues. The CDR3 spells CASSRQENSPLHF. The DNA for the CDR3 is TGTGCCAGCAGCCGACAGGAAAATTCACCCCTCCACTTT.

The chain joins TRBV5-6 to TRBJ1-2; 12 positions agree with TRBD1. The CDR3 loop spans 15 amino acids. V trimming: 4 bases; J trimming: 8 bases; junction bases outside the gene matches: 9. Germline V gene lookup returns CDR1 SGHDT and CDR2 YYEEEE. In nucleotides, the CDR3 is TGTGCCAGCAGCAACCGTGGGACAGGGGGCTCAGGCTACACCTTC. Translated: CASSNRGTGGSGYTF.

V and J are TRBV15 and TRBJ2-5; no clear D gene. V shed 4 bases and J shed 6 bases, with 12 bases lying between them. Germline CDR1 and CDR2: LNHNV and YYDKDF (reference sequence). This CDR3 spans 13 amino acids. CDR3 sequence (DNA): TGTGCCACCAGCACCCGAACTGAAAAGACCCAGTACTTC. As protein: CATSTRTEKTQYF. Combining the CDR3 with reference TRBV15 and TRBJ2-5 gives the whole variable domain DAMVIQNPRYQVTQFGKPVTLSCSQTLNHNVMYWYQQKSSQAPKLLFHYYDKDFNNEADTPDNFQSRRPNTSFCFLDIRSPGLGDTAMYLCATSTRTEKTQYFGPGTRLLVL.

Ten or more counts support this clonotype. The chain recombines TRBV27 with TRBJ2-7, with a tentative D call TRBD1 (5 bases). V lost 3 bases and J lost 2, with 14 bases in between. Looked up from germline, CDR1 is MNHEY and CDR2 is SMNVEV (reference sequence). This CDR3 is 15 amino acids long. This CDR3 reads CASSFQGTGPYEQYF. In DNA, the CDR3 is TGTGCCAGCAGTTTCCAGGGCACAGGCCCCTACGAGCAGTACTTC.

This clonotype has more than one count but fewer than ten. The V and J genes are TRBV10-3 and TRBJ1-1; D is perhaps TRBD1 (6 bases). V shed 6 bases and J shed 0 bases, with 11 bases lying between them. From germline, CDR1 is ENHRY and CDR2 SYGVKD. The CDR3 has 14 residues. CDR3 residues: CAISRQEMNTEAFF. The CDR3 nucleotides read TGTGCCATCAGCCGACAGGAGATGAACACTGAAGCTTTCTTT.

This clonotype appeared many times. The V call is TRBV9, the J call TRBJ2-1, with D possibly TRBD1 on 5 matching bases. Germline CDR1 and CDR2: SGDLS and YYNGEE. Trimming shortened V by 4 bases and J by 10 bases, and 15 bases separated the two germline ends. The CDR3 spans 13 residues. The CDR3 spells CASSPTQGTEQFF. The CDR3 DNA follows: TGTGCCAGCAGCCCGACCCAGGGCACCGAGCAGTTCTTC.

Regarding this clonotype: In this CDR3 the conserved last residue, phenylalanine or tryptophan, is missing, so a read error is likely. Because the CDR3's place on the DNA is in doubt, the DNA is left out and the CDR3 is given as listed by TCRdb. The chain links TRBV7-6 to TRBJ2-7; the table names TRBD1, a call not compared with the DNA. With termini counted, the CDR3 has 8 amino acids. Germline-derived CDR1 and CDR2 are SGHVS and FNYEAQ. This CDR3 reads CASSPGVG.

The chain combines TRBV5-1 with TRBJ2-1; TRBD2 matches 8 bases. There are 14 residues in the CDR3. V was pared by 0 bases and J by 7 bases, with 3 bases of the junction left unmatched. Per the germline V gene, CDR1 is SGHRS and CDR2 is YFSETQ. CDR3 amino acids: CASSLDGTSNEQFF. The CDR3 bases are TGCGCCAGCAGCTTGGATGGGACTAGTAATGAGCAGTTCTTC.

Only a few counts were recorded for this clonotype. The V and J genes are TRBV4-1 and TRBJ2-1; tentative D call: TRBD1 (5 bases). With 2 bases removed from V and 7 bases from J, the gap between germline ends came to 12 bases. The germline V gene encodes CDR1 MGHRA and CDR2 YSYEKL. CDR3 length: 14 residues. CDR3 in amino acids: CASSQQGVENEQFF. As DNA, the CDR3 is TGCGCCAGCAGCCAACAGGGCGTTGAAAATGAGCAGTTCTTC.

The chain couples TRBV7-7 to TRBJ1-1; D unresolved. CDR3 size: 14 residues. Per the germline V gene, CDR1 is SSHAT and CDR2 is FNYEAQ (reference sequence). Trimming pared 10 bases from V and 7 bases from J, leaving 22 bases between. The CDR3: CATSKTRWGFEAFF. As DNA, the CDR3 is TGTGCCACCTCCAAAACACGGTGGGGATTTGAAGCTTTCTTT.

The chain joins TRBV19 to TRBJ2-3; D gene unclear. Trimming stripped 7 bases from V and 0 bases from J, with 8 bases between. The CDR3 has 13 residues. Germline CDR1 is LNHDA and CDR2 is SQIVND (reference sequence). CDR3 amino acids: CASTVGSTDTQYF. The CDR3 DNA sequence: TGTGCCAGTACCGTCGGGAGCACAGATACGCAGTATTTT.

The V and J genes are TRBV5-8 and TRBJ2-5; D may be TRBD1 or TRBD2 (5 bases each). Germline CDR1 SGHTS, CDR2 YDEGEE. Trimming shortened V by 5 bases and J by 3 bases, and 11 bases separated the two germline ends. CDR3 length: 13 amino acids. The chain's CDR3 is CASRLRGEETQYF. In DNA form, the CDR3 reads TGTGCCAGCAGGTTAAGGGGAGAAGAGACCCAGTACTTC.

This clonotype appeared a few times. This chain links TRBV20-1 with TRBJ2-5; unclear D gene. In germline, CDR1 is DFQATT, CDR2 SNEGSKA (reference sequence). This CDR3 has 11 amino acids. The V end lost 7 bases, the J end lost 7 bases, and 13 bases lay between the germline ends. CDR3 in DNA: TGCAGTGAGGACGGCCGTGGGACCCAGTACTTC. It translates to CSEDGRGTQYF.